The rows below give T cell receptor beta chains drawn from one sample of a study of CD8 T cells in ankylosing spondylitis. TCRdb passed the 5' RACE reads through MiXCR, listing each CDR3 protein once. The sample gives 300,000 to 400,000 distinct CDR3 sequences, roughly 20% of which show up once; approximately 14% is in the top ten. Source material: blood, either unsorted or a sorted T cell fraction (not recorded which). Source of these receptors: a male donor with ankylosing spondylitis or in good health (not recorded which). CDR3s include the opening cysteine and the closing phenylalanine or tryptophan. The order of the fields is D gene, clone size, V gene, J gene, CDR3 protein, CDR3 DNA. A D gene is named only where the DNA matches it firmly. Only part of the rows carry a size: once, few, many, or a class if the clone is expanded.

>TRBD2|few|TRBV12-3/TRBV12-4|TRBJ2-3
CASSRPTSGVQDTQYF
TGTGCCAGCAGTCGGCCGACTAGCGGGGTTCAGGATACGCAGTATTTT
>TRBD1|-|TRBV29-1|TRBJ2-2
CSVRGTGGPGELFF
TGCAGCGTACGCGGGACAGGGGGCCCCGGGGAGCTGTTTTTT
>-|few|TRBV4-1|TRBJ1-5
CASSQDPGGWQPQHF
TGCGCCAGCAGCCAAGATCCTGGAGGGTGGCAGCCCCAGCATTTT
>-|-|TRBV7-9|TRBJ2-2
CASSSPQWTGELFF
TGTGCCAGCAGCTCCCCTCAATGGACCGGGGAGCTGTTTTTT
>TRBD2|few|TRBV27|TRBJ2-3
CASSLLDGGAPDTQYF
TGTGCCAGCAGTTTACTCGACGGGGGGGCCCCAGATACGCAGTATTTT
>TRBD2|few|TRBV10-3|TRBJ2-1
CATQTGGTSYNEQFF
TGTGCCACCCAAACCGGGGGGACCTCCTACAATGAGCAGTTCTTC
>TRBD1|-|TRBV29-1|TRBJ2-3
CSTRQGEGDTQYF
TGCAGCACCCGACAGGGGGAGGGAGATACGCAGTATTTT
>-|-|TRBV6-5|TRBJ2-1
CASSIPGSSYNEQFF
TGTGCCAGCAGTATACCGGGGAGCTCCTACAATGAGCAGTTCTTC
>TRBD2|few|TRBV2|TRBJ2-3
CARREATHGMDTQYF
TGTGCCAGACGGGAGGCTACCCATGGGATGGATACGCAGTATTTT
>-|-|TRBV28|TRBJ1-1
CASRQGLRDTEAFF
TGTGCCAGCAGGCAGGGGTTGCGGGACACTGAAGCTTTCTTT
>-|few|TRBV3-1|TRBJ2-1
CASSQVEGLVMQFF
TGTGCCAGCAGCCAAGTGGAGGGGCTCGTGATGCAGTTCTTC
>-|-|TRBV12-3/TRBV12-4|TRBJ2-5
CASSGGPGQETQYF
TGTGCCAGCAGTGGGGGGCCAGGTCAAGAGACCCAGTACTTC
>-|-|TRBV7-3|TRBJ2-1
CASSLLGSNNEQFF
TGTGCCAGCAGCCTCTTAGGGTCCAACAATGAGCAGTTCTTC
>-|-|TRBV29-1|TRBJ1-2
CSVDFNYGYTF
TGCAGCGTTGACTTTAACTATGGCTACACCTTC
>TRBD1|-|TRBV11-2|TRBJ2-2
CASIKGTGFTGELFF
TGTGCCAGCATTAAGGGGACAGGGTTCACCGGGGAGCTGTTTTTT
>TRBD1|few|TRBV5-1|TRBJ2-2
CASSFPGQGTANTGELFF
TGCGCCAGCAGCTTTCCAGGACAGGGGACCGCGAACACCGGGGAGCTGTTTTTT
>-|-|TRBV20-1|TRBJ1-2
CSAREGTNYGYTF
TGCAGTGCTAGAGAGGGGACTAACTATGGCTACACCTTC
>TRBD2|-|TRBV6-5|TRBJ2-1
CASSYGLAGGNEQFF
TGTGCCAGCAGTTACGGACTAGCGGGGGGAAATGAGCAGTTCTTC
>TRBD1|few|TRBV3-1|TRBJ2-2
CASRQQGAGELFF
TGTGCCAGCAGACAACAGGGGGCCGGGGAGCTGTTTTTT
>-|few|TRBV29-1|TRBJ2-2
CSVVGGSGELFF
TGCAGCGTTGTTGGGGGATCTGGGGAGCTGTTTTTT
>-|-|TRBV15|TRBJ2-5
CATSRASGAQETQYF
TGTGCCACCAGCAGAGCGTCGGGGGCTCAAGAGACCCAGTACTTC
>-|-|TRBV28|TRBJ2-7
CASRTLDGQPSEQYF
TGTGCCAGCAGGACCCTTGACGGACAACCCTCCGAGCAGTACTTC
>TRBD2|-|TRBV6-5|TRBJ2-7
CASSYSSGGTYEQYF
TGTGCCAGCAGTTACAGTAGCGGGGGGACCTACGAGCAGTACTTC
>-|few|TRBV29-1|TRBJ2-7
CSVAQDFTREQYF
TGCAGCGTCGCTCAGGACTTCACGAGGGAGCAGTACTTC
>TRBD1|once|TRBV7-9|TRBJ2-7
CASSTGQGEPYEQYF
TGTGCCAGCAGCACGGGACAGGGTGAACCCTACGAGCAGTACTTC
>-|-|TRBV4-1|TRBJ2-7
CASSQESGGTYEQYF
TGCGCCAGCAGCCAAGAGAGTGGGGGTACCTACGAGCAGTACTTC
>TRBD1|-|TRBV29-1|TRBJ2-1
CSTHTGTVLYNEQFF
TGCAGCACACACACCGGGACAGTCTTATACAATGAGCAGTTCTTC
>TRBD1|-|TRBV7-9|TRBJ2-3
CASSQTGAVSPDTQYF
TGTGCCAGCAGCCAAACAGGGGCGGTTAGCCCAGATACGCAGTATTTT
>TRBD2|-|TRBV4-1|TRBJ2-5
CASSQESRGAETQYF
TGCGCCAGCAGCCAAGAGTCGCGGGGGGCAGAGACCCAGTACTTC